This T cell receptor (beta chain) was obtained from a study of cytotoxic CD8 clonotypes in ibrutinib-treated CLL. In the study overall: Median treatment time before response sampling was 12 months, range 6 to 36.

This clone has just one count. Its antigen is still unknown. Between the trimmed V and J ends, which lost 5 bases and 7 bases, there was a span of 23 bases. The germline CDR1 and CDR2 sequences are SSHAT and FNYEAQ (reference sequence). This CDR3 region has 17 residues. Study outcomes and limitations: Public clonotypes were seen rarely and were contracted or stable on treatment. Age-matched healthy donor levels were exceeded by baseline clonality, which tracked circulating CD8+ T-cell counts.

The data were produced by immunoSEQ multiplex PCR, yet TCRdb's version contains in-frame clones alone and is incomplete. The sample lists over 150,000 clones, around 72% occurring once. The J gene is TRBJ1-4, the V gene TRBV7-7; unclear D gene. Sequences were derived from PBMCs, sampled after 24 months of ibrutinib treatment. The origin of this receptor is a human donor with chronic lymphocytic leukemia. The CDR3 DNA follows: TGTGCCAGCAGCCGAGACGACACCCTATCGTCGGGTGAAAAACTGTTTTTT. Its translation is CASSRDDTLSSGEKLFF.